The rows below give T cell receptor beta chains drawn from one sample of a study of identical twins. TCRdb used MiXCR to reprocess the 5' RACE reads, holding one entry per CDR3 protein. The sample carries 300,000 to 400,000 distinct CDR3 sequences, roughly 9% recorded once. Sequencing used naive T cells sorted from blood. The receptors here all came from a woman between 50 and 59 years old in good health. Both conserved end residues are part of each CDR3. A D gene is named only where the DNA matches it firmly. Expanded clones are given a class, and other clones once, few, many or no size at all.

>TRBD2|TRBJ2-2|many|TRBV12-3/TRBV12-4
CASRPMLAGGNTGELFF
TGTGCCAGCAGACCCATGTTGGCGGGAGGCAACACCGGGGAGCTGTTTTTT
>-|TRBJ1-2|few|TRBV20-1
CSARAGGALGYTF
TGCAGTGCTAGAGCGGGGGGGGCGCTTGGCTACACCTTC
>TRBD1|TRBJ1-1|-|TRBV20-1
CSAIPTGVAEAFF
TGCAGTGCTATACCCACAGGGGTAGCTGAAGCTTTCTTT
>-|TRBJ1-2|many|TRBV12-3/TRBV12-4
CASSLSQNYGYTF
TGTGCCAGCAGTTTATCACAGAACTATGGCTACACCTTC
>TRBD1|TRBJ2-1|many|TRBV12-3/TRBV12-4
CASSLGDSNEQFF
TGTGCCAGCAGTTTGGGGGACAGCAATGAGCAGTTCTTC
>-|TRBJ1-1|few|TRBV7-8
CASSSTPGDTEAFF
TGTGCCAGCAGCTCGACGCCGGGTGACACTGAAGCTTTCTTT
>TRBD1|TRBJ1-3|many|TRBV5-1
CASSLETTGAGNTIYF
TGCGCCAGCAGCTTGGAAACGACAGGGGCAGGAAACACCATATATTTT
>-|TRBJ2-5|once|TRBV7-9
CASTGMQGEETQYF
TGTGCCAGCACCGGAATGCAGGGCGAGGAGACCCAGTACTTC
>-|TRBJ1-5|-|TRBV24-1
CATSEPQVVWPQHF
TGTGCCACCAGTGAGCCTCAAGTCGTGTGGCCCCAGCATTTT
>-|TRBJ1-5|-|TRBV5-1
CASSLGQANQPQHF
TGCGCCAGCAGCTTGGGGCAGGCCAATCAGCCCCAGCATTTT
>-|TRBJ2-3|many|TRBV29-1
CSVDGALTDTQYF
TGCAGCGTTGACGGTGCCCTCACAGATACGCAGTATTTT
>-|TRBJ2-1|many|TRBV5-1
CASSLDGEQFF
TGCGCCAGCAGCTTAGACGGTGAGCAGTTCTTC
>TRBD2|TRBJ2-5|few|TRBV20-1
CSARASGTQETQYF
TGCAGTGCTAGGGCTAGCGGAACCCAAGAGACCCAGTACTTC
>-|TRBJ2-1|many|TRBV6-2/TRBV6-3
CASTPVGWGYNEQFF
TGTGCCAGCACTCCCGTGGGGTGGGGGTACAATGAGCAGTTCTTC
>-|TRBJ2-3|many|TRBV27
CASTPGLYTDTQYF
TGTGCCAGCACTCCCGGCCTGTACACAGATACGCAGTATTTT
>TRBD1|TRBJ2-1|-|TRBV5-1
CASSPTGGRGEQFF
TGCGCCAGCAGCCCGACAGGGGGGAGGGGTGAGCAGTTCTTC
>-|TRBJ2-1|-|TRBV20-1
CSVSTGLTGEFF
TGCAGTGTTAGCACAGGACTCACCGGCGAGTTCTTC